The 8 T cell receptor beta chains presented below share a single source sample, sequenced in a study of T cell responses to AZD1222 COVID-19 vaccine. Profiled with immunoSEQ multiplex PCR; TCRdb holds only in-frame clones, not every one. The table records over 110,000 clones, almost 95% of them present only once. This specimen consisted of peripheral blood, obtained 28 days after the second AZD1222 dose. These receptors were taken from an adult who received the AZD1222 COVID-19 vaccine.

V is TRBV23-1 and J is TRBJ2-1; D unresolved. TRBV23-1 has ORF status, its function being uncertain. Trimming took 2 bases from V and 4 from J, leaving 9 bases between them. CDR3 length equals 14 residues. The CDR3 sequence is CASSQGLIYNEQFF. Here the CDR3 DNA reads TGCGCCAGCAGTCAAGGGTTGATATACAATGAGCAGTTCTTC.

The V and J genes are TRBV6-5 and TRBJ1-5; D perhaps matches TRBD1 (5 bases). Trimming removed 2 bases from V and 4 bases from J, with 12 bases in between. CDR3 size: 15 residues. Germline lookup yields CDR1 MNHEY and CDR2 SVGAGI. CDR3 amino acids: CASSYGIGGNQPQHF. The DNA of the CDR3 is TGTGCCAGCAGTTACGGGATTGGGGGGAATCAGCCCCAGCATTTT.

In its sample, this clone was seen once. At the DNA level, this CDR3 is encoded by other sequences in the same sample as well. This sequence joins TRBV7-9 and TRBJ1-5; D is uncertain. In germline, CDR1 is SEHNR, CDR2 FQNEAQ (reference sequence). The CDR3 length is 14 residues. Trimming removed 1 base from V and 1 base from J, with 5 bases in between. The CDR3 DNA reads TGTGCCAGCAGCTTAGTTGGAAGCAATCAGCCCCAGCATTTT. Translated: CASSLVGSNQPQHF.

In nucleotides, the CDR3 is TGTGCCAGCAGCGGACTAGCGGGGGCCACTTACACGACGTACTTC. Translated: CASSGLAGATYTTYF. V is TRBV6-5 and J is TRBJ2-7, with 13 nucleotides matching TRBD2. CDR1 MNHEY and CDR2 SVGAGI come from the germline V gene. The CDR3 runs 15 residues. Trimming removed 6 bases from V and 12 bases from J; junction bases left unmatched: 14.

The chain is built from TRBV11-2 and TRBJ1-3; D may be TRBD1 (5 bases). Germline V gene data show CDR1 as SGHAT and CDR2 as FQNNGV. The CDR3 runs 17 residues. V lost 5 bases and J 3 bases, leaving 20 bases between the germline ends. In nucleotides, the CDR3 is TGTGCCAGCAGCCCCACGAACGGGGCTGTTTTTGGAAACACCATATATTTT. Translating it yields CASSPTNGAVFGNTIYF.

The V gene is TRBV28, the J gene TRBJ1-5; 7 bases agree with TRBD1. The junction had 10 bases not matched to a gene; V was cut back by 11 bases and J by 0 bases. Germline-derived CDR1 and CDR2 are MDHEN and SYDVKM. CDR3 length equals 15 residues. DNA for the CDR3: TGTGCCCTCGGAACAGGGGCCCTTAGCAATCAGCCCCAGCATTTT. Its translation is CALGTGALSNQPQHF.

The CDR3 nucleotides are TGTGCCTGGAGTGTAGGGCAGATGAACACTGAAGCTTTCTTT. Its protein is CAWSVGQMNTEAFF. The chain is built from TRBV30 and TRBJ1-1; D not resolved. Germline V gene data show CDR1 as GTSNPN and CDR2 as SVGIG (reference sequence). V lost 0 bases and J lost 0, with 8 bases in between. There are 14 residues in the CDR3.

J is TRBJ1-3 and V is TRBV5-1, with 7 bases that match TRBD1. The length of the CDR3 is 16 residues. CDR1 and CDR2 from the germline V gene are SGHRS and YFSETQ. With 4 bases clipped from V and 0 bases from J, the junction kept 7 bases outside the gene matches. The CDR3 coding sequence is TGCGCCAGCAGCCCGCAGGACAGGTCCTCTGGAAACACCATATATTTT. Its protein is CASSPQDRSSGNTIYF.